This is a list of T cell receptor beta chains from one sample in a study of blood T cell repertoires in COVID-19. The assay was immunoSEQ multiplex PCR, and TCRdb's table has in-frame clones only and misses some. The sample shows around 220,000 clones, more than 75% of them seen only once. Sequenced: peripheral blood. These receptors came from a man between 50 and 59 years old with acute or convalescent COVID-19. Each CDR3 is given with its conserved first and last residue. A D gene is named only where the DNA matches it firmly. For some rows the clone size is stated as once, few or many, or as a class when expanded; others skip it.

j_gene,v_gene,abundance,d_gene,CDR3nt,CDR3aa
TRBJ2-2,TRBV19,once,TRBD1,TGTGCCAGTAGTCCCAGGGGGCTTTACACCGGGGAGCTGTTTTTT,CASSPRGLYTGELFF
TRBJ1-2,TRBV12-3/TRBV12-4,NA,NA,TGTGCCAGCAGGAGACAGGCGTCTTCTGGCTACACCTTC,CASRRQASSGYTF
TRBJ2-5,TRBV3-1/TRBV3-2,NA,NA,TGTGCCAGCAGCCGGACGGGATTATCAGAGACCCAGTACTTC,CASSRTGLSETQYF
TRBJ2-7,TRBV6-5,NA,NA,TGTGCCAGCAGTTACTCGGGACTTAGGAGCTCCTACGAGCAGTACTTC,CASSYSGLRSSYEQYF
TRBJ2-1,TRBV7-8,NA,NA,TGTGCCAGCAGCCCCGATCGGGGACTCTACAATGAGCAGTTCTTC,CASSPDRGLYNEQFF
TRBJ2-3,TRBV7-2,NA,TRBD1,TGTGCCAGCAGCTTACAGGGGGCGACAGATACGCAGTATTTT,CASSLQGATDTQYF
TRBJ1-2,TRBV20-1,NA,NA,TGCAGTGCTACAGGGCCCGATGGCTACACCTTC,CSATGPDGYTF
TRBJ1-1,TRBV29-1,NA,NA,TGCACCACCTCGGGGGAACATCTTAATGAAGCTTTCTTT,CTTSGEHLNEAFF
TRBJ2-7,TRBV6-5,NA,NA,TGTGCCAGCAGCCATGGTAGGGGTACCGAGCAGTACTTC,CASSHGRGTEQYF
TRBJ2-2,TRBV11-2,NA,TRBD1,TGTGCCAGCAGCCTGGCCGGGACAGGGAGATCGGACACCGGGGAGCTGTTTTTT,CASSLAGTGRSDTGELFF
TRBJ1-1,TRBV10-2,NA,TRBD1,TGCGCCAGCAGAGACGGACAGGGATTGAACACTGAAGCTTTCTTT,CASRDGQGLNTEAFF
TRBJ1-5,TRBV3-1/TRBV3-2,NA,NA,TGTGCCAGCAGCCAGGAGGGAGTGAATCAGCCCCAGCATTTT,CASSQEGVNQPQHF